These 25 T cell receptor beta chains were all obtained from the same sample, sequenced in a study of molecular identifiers for immune sequencing clone quantification. TCRdb reprocessed the PCR reads with MiXCR, giving one entry per CDR3 protein. This sample yields tens of thousands of distinct CDR3 sequences, of which over 20% are seen a single time; approximately 1% belongs to the top ten. The sequencing input was naive CD8+ T cells from blood, with Jurkat cell RNA spiked in. The subset: FACS-sorted CD8+CD4-CCR7+CD45RA+ naive T cells. These receptor sequences come from a human donor in good health. Some libraries in this study had Jurkat cell RNA spiked in.

This clonotype was found many times. The chain joins TRBV7-2 to TRBJ2-7; 11 nucleotides agree with TRBD1. The length of the CDR3 is 15 residues. CDR1 SGHTA and CDR2 FQGNSA come from the germline V gene. The junction had 3 bases not matched to a gene; V was cut back by 1 base and J by 4 bases. This CDR3 reads CASSLGTGGPYEQYF. The CDR3 DNA is TGTGCCAGCAGCTTAGGGACAGGGGGCCCTTACGAGCAGTACTTC.

The rearrangement uses TRBV29-1 and TRBJ2-1; D gene uncertain. Germline CDR1 and CDR2: SQVTM and ANQGSEA. Deletions cut 3 bases from V and 6 bases from J, with 3 bases between. This CDR3 region has 10 residues. CDR3 in amino acids: CSVEGNEQFF. The CDR3 nucleotides are TGCAGCGTTGAGGGCAATGAGCAGTTCTTC.

The table lists this clonotype with many counts. This chain uses TRBV18 with TRBJ2-3; 8 nucleotides align to TRBD2. Losses at the gene ends were 4 bases for V and 3 bases for J; bases not matched to a gene: 9. Germline V lookup: CDR1 KGHSH, CDR2 LQKENI. The CDR3 consists of 16 residues. CDR3 protein: CASSLTRAGATDTQYF. The CDR3 DNA reads as TGTGCCAGCTCACTCACACGAGCGGGGGCAACAGATACGCAGTATTTT. Complete variable domain (other parts from reference TRBV18 and TRBJ2-3): NAGVMQNPRHLVRRRGQEARLRCSPMKGHSHVYWYRQLPEEGLKFMVYLQKENIIDESGMPKERFSAEFPKEGPSILRIQQVVRGDSAAYFCASSLTRAGATDTQYFGPGTRLTVL.

This clonotype has a count of ten or more. V and J are TRBV7-9 and TRBJ2-3, with 11 nucleotides matching TRBD2. This CDR3 spans 16 amino acids. V was clipped by 3 bases and J by 3 bases; unmatched bases: 5. Looked up from germline, CDR1 is SEHNR and CDR2 is FQNEAQ (reference sequence). The CDR3 nucleotides are TGTGCCAGCAGCTTTACCCGACTAGCGGGGACAGATACGCAGTATTTT. Translating it yields CASSFTRLAGTDTQYF. Full variable domain (remainder filled in from reference TRBV7-9 and TRBJ2-3): DTGVSQNPRHKITKRGQNVTFRCDPISEHNRLYWYRQTLGQGPEFLTYFQNEAQLEKSRLLSDRFSAERPKGSFSTLEIQRTEQGDSAMYLCASSFTRLAGTDTQYFGPGTRLTVL.

This clonotype occurred many times. The V and J genes are TRBV20-1 and TRBJ2-5; D remains unclear. V lost 0 bases, J lost 5 bases, and 16 bases lay in between. Looked up from germline, CDR1 is DFQATT and CDR2 is SNEGSKA (reference sequence). The CDR3 is 15 residues long. The DNA of the CDR3 is TGCAGTGCTAGAGATGTAGTAGCTTCTGTCGAGACCCAGTACTTC. Amino acids: CSARDVVASVETQYF.

This clonotype was detected many times. The chain carries TRBV12-3 or TRBV12-4 and TRBJ2-2; tentatively, D is TRBD1 (5 bases). Trimming removed 5 bases from V and 5 bases from J, with 9 bases in between. The CDR3 spans 13 residues. The CDR3 protein is CASSDSNTGELFF. The CDR3 DNA reads TGTGCCAGCAGTGACAGCAATACCGGGGAGCTGTTTTTT.

In this sample, this clonotype turned up many times. The chain uses TRBV30 and TRBJ2-2; tentative D call: TRBD1 (5 bases). CDR1 and CDR2 from the germline V gene are GTSNPN and SVGIG (reference sequence). The CDR3 is made up of 14 amino acids. Trimming took 0 bases from V and 6 from J, leaving 11 bases between them. CDR3 coding DNA: TGTGCCTGGAGTGTTGCAGGGCGGTCCGGGGAGCTGTTTTTT. Protein: CAWSVAGRSGELFF.

This clonotype showed up many times. The V call is TRBV4-1, the J call TRBJ1-1, with D possibly being TRBD1 (5 bases). In germline, CDR1 is MGHRA, CDR2 YSYEKL. V lost 0 bases and J lost 8, with 10 bases in between. The CDR3 sequence is 13 residues long. CDR3 residues: CASSQDRGVEAFF. For the CDR3, the DNA is TGCGCCAGCAGCCAAGATAGAGGGGTAGAAGCTTTCTTT.

This chain links TRBV5-1 with TRBJ2-7, with D uncertain. From germline, CDR1 is SGHRS and CDR2 YFSETQ. This CDR3 is built from 13 residues. Trimming took 2 bases from V and 5 from J, leaving 11 bases between them. CDR3: CASSLGLGHEQYF. DNA of the CDR3: TGCGCCAGCAGCTTAGGTTTAGGCCACGAGCAGTACTTC.

This clonotype was found many times. The V and J genes are TRBV7-2 and TRBJ1-1, with D possibly matching TRBD1 (5 bases). The V and J ends lost 1 base and 2 bases respectively, with 26 bases between them. The CDR3 is made up of 20 amino acids. The germline V gene has CDR1 SGHTA and CDR2 FQGNSA. The CDR3 loop is CASSLVPGDLGTIINTEAFF. The CDR3 region has the DNA TGTGCCAGCAGCTTAGTGCCGGGGGACCTAGGCACTATCATTAACACTGAAGCTTTCTTT.

This clonotype was seen only a few times. The rearrangement links TRBV6-5 to TRBJ2-2; 9 nucleotides line up with TRBD2. With 5 bases clipped from V and 5 bases from J, the junction kept 3 bases outside the gene matches. Germline CDR1 MNHEY, CDR2 SVGAGI. There are 14 residues in the CDR3. CDR3 nucleotide sequence: TGTGCCAGCAGTGCTCTAGCGGGGACCGGGGAGCTGTTTTTT. Translated, it gives CASSALAGTGELFF.

For this clonotype: A read error is possible here, since a much larger clone lies one base away. This chain links TRBV28 with TRBJ1-1; no definite D call. From germline, CDR1 is MDHEN and CDR2 SYDVKM. With 8 bases removed from V and 1 base from J, the gap between germline ends came to 11 bases. The CDR3 is 13 amino acids. CDR3 residues: CASCNDGNTEAFF. The CDR3 bases are TGTGCCAGCTGTAACGACGGGAACACTGAAGCTTTCTTT.

There are a few counts of this clonotype. The gene calls are TRBV19 and TRBJ1-2, with a weak D call TRBD1 (5 bases). This CDR3 is built from 14 residues. V lost 1 base and J lost 3, with 9 bases in between. The germline V gene has CDR1 LNHDA and CDR2 SQIVND (reference sequence). The CDR3 reads CASSIVPGDYGYTF. In DNA, the CDR3 is TGTGCCAGTAGTATAGTACCGGGGGACTATGGCTACACCTTC. Complete variable domain (other parts from reference TRBV19 and TRBJ1-2): DGGITQSPKYLFRKEGQNVTLSCEQNLNHDAMYWYRQDPGQGLRLIYYSQIVNDFQKGDIAEGYSVSREKKESFPLTVTSAQKNPTAFYLCASSIVPGDYGYTFGSGTRLTVV.

The sample holds many counts of this clonotype. J is TRBJ2-7 and V is TRBV13; TRBD2 matches 7 bases. Germline lookup yields CDR1 PRHDT and CDR2 FYEKMQ (reference sequence). V lost 1 base, J lost 4 bases, and 10 bases stayed unmatched. This CDR3 has 16 amino acids. CDR3 sequence (DNA): TGTGCCAGCAGCTTAGTGGGCGGGAGTGCCGGTTACGAGCAGTACTTC. As protein: CASSLVGGSAGYEQYF.

As to this clonotype: The junction departs from the called germline gene at one end, perhaps through a read error. This chain joins TRBV13 and TRBJ2-5, with 8 bases identical to TRBD1. Germline lookup yields CDR1 PRHDT and CDR2 FYEKMQ (reference sequence). The length of the CDR3 is 15 residues. Here the CDR3 reads CASSHPGQEQEIQYF. The CDR3, as DNA: TGTGCCAGCAGCCACCCGGGACAGGAACAAGAGATCCAGTACTTC.

This clonotype came up many times. The chain uses TRBV12-3 or TRBV12-4 and TRBJ2-5; TRBD1 might be the D (6 bases). Deletions cut 5 bases from V and 4 bases from J, with 14 bases between. The CDR3 is 14 residues long. The CDR3 region is CASSQQGPPETQYF. The CDR3, as DNA: TGTGCCAGCAGTCAACAGGGTCCCCCAGAGACCCAGTACTTC.

This clonotype was seen only once. V gene TRBV2 combines with J gene TRBJ2-1; D is unclear. The germline V gene has CDR1 SNHLY and CDR2 FYNNEI. There are 11 residues in the CDR3. V lost 7 bases and J 6 bases, leaving 7 bases between the germline ends. The CDR3 here is CASMTPNEQFF. The CDR3 DNA follows: TGTGCCAGCATGACTCCCAATGAGCAGTTCTTC.

V gene TRBV29-1 combines with J gene TRBJ2-1; no clear D. Germline V lookup: CDR1 SQVTM, CDR2 ANQGSEA. The CDR3 totals 16 residues. Trimming shortened V by 8 bases and J by 8 bases, and 28 bases separated the two germline ends. CDR3 DNA sequence: TGCAGCCCCGTGTCGATGGCGTACGATAAGAAACATGAGCAGTTCTTC. Translating it yields CSPVSMAYDKKHEQFF.

This clonotype was found many times. The V gene is TRBV20-1, the J gene TRBJ1-5, with 10 positions matching TRBD1. The V gene end was trimmed by 5 bases and the J gene end by 7 bases; junction bases not matched to a gene: 17. The germline V gene has CDR1 DFQATT and CDR2 SNEGSKA (reference sequence). This CDR3 has 17 residues. The CDR3: CSAASRWVTGGDQPQHF. The CDR3 region has the DNA TGCAGTGCTGCTTCAAGGTGGGTGACAGGGGGCGACCAGCCCCAGCATTTT.

Ten or more counts support this clonotype. The gene calls are TRBV7-9 and TRBJ2-7; D is unclear. V was trimmed by 5 bases and J by 4 bases, leaving 9 bases between them. Germline CDR1 SEHNR, CDR2 FQNEAQ (reference sequence). This CDR3 has 12 residues. CDR3 coding DNA: TGTGCCAGCAGCACCAACAGTTACGAGCAGTACTTC. It is translated as CASSTNSYEQYF.

This clonotype came up many times. This chain links TRBV5-6 with TRBJ2-7, with D maybe TRBD2 (6 bases). The CDR3 runs to 15 residues. The germline gives CDR1 SGHDT, CDR2 YYEEEE. V lost 0 bases, J lost 3 bases, and 13 bases lay in between. This CDR3 reads CASSLGGLGGYEQYF. Here the CDR3 DNA reads TGTGCCAGCAGCTTGGGGGGACTGGGCGGCTACGAGCAGTACTTC. Drawing the rest from reference TRBV5-6 and TRBJ2-7, the complete variable domain is DAGVTQSPTHLIKTRGQQVTLRCSPKSGHDTVSWYQQALGQGPQFIFQYYEEEERQRGNFPDRFSGHQFPNYSSELNVNALLLGDSALYLCASSLGGLGGYEQYFGPGTRLTVT.

This clonotype occurred once. A much larger clonotype is one base distant, so this may be a read error. The V call is TRBV6-6, the J call TRBJ2-7; D is ambiguous. The V and J ends lost 3 bases and 1 base respectively, with 10 bases between them. The CDR3 covers 14 residues. In germline, CDR1 is MNHNY, CDR2 SVGAGI (reference sequence). CDR3 in amino acids: CASSYLVGSYEQYF. The CDR3 DNA follows: TGTGCCAGCAGTTATCTAGTGGGTTCCTACGAGCAGTACTTC.

Comment on this clonotype: The junction departs from the called germline gene at one end, perhaps through a read error. J is TRBJ2-7 and V is TRBV27, with 7 bases aligning to TRBD1. This CDR3 contains 14 residues. Germline V CDR1 and CDR2: MNHEY, SMNVEV (reference sequence). Here the CDR3 DNA reads TGTGCCAGCAGTTCAACAGGGGCAAAGTACGGGCAGTACTTC. Its protein is CASSSTGAKYGQYF.

The table lists this clonotype with many counts. This chain joins TRBV4-1 and TRBJ1-2; D remains ambiguous. V was shortened by 0 bases and J by 7 bases, with 18 bases between the two germline ends. Germline lookup yields CDR1 MGHRA and CDR2 YSYEKL. The CDR3 consists of 16 residues. The CDR3 loop is CASSQDSAELSLGYTF. As DNA, the CDR3 is TGCGCCAGCAGCCAAGACAGCGCGGAACTGTCGCTTGGCTACACCTTC.

This clonotype was picked up many times. The CDR3 DNA reads as TGTGCCAGCAGCCTAACTACAGAAGCCTACGAGCAGTACTTC. Protein product: CASSLTTEAYEQYF. This rearrangement joins TRBV27 to TRBJ2-7; D unresolved. This CDR3 is built from 14 residues. Germline assignment: CDR1 MNHEY and CDR2 SMNVEV (reference sequence). Trimming stripped 6 bases from V and 2 bases from J, with 14 bases between.